These 20 T cell receptor beta chains came from one sample sequenced in a study of regulatory T cells in long-lasting Graves disease. Time point noted: newly diagnosed GD, antithyroid drugs for less than 3 months. PBMC RNA served as the TCR library source. Combining iRepertoire HTBI primers with Arm-PCR of CDR3 regions, the authors built TCR beta libraries. MiXCR, applied by TCRdb to the multiplex PCR reads, yields one record per CDR3 protein. The data hold more than 300,000 distinct CDR3 sequences, with roughly 16% observed a single time. Another study also made use of these data, one on T cells in Graves' hyperthyroidism and ophthalmopathy.

The sequencing here drew on peripheral blood mononuclear cells (PBMCs), taken at new diagnosis, from a patient treated with antithyroid drugs. Source of these receptors: a woman under 30 with Graves disease.

This clonotype was seen many times. This sequence joins TRBV2 and TRBJ2-7; 8 bases align to TRBD1. Looked up from germline, CDR1 is SNHLY and CDR2 is FYNNEI. V trimming: 3 bases; J trimming: 2 bases; junction bases outside the gene matches: 9. The CDR3 is made up of 16 amino acids. Here the CDR3 reads CASSDSGGQDPYEQYF. The CDR3 nucleotides are TGTGCCAGCAGTGACTCAGGGGGACAGGACCCCTACGAGCAGTACTTC.

This chain links TRBV28 with TRBJ1-5; D is ambiguous. Germline values: CDR1 MDHEN, CDR2 SYDVKM. The V gene lost 2 bases and the J gene lost 6 bases, with 14 bases spanning the gap. The CDR3 has 15 amino acids. CDR3 protein: CASSLGEGLAQPQHF. The DNA of the CDR3 is TGTGCCAGCAGTTTAGGGGAGGGTCTCGCTCAGCCCCAGCATTTT.

This clonotype has at least ten counts. This chain uses TRBV27 with TRBJ2-7; D is tentatively TRBD1 or TRBD2 (5 bases each). This CDR3 has 13 amino acids. V shed 6 bases and J shed 3 bases, with 12 bases lying between them. Germline V gives CDR1 MNHEY, CDR2 SMNVEV (reference sequence). CDR3 sequence reads: CASRRRDGYEQYF. The DNA of the CDR3 is TGTGCCAGCAGGCGTAGGGACGGCTACGAGCAGTACTTC.

The chain recombines TRBV6-2 or TRBV6-3 with TRBJ1-1; D not resolved. CDR1 MNHEY and CDR2 SVGEGT come from the germline V gene. The ends were cut back, 9 bases at V and 1 base at J, with 15 bases in the middle. The CDR3 length is 14 residues. For the CDR3, the DNA is TGTGCCAGTTATAGCCCTCGGGGGAACACTGAAGCTTTCTTT. Its protein product is CASYSPRGNTEAFF.

This clonotype appeared many times. J is TRBJ2-3 and V is TRBV19; TRBD2 aligns across 12 bases. V shed 6 bases, J shed 2 bases, and the junction held 6 bases outside the gene matches. From germline, CDR1 is LNHDA and CDR2 SQIVND (reference sequence). The CDR3 is made up of 16 amino acids. CDR3 residues: CASSGRLAGDTDTQYF. DNA for the CDR3: TGTGCCAGTAGCGGAAGACTAGCGGGGGACACAGATACGCAGTATTTT.

The J gene is TRBJ1-3, the V gene TRBV5-4; 7 positions agree with TRBD1. The CDR3 has 17 amino acids. Germline V gene data show CDR1 as SGHNT and CDR2 as YYREEE (reference sequence). V gave up 1 base and J gave up 3 bases; unmatched junction bases: 10. Written as DNA, the CDR3 is TGTGCCAGCAGCTTGAAGGAGTTGGCAGGGGGTGGAAACACCATATATTTT. Its protein product is CASSLKELAGGGNTIYF.

The chain employs TRBV6-2 or TRBV6-3 and TRBJ2-4; either TRBD1 or TRBD2 may supply D (5 bases each). Trimming stripped 1 base from V and 1 base from J, with 14 bases between. The germline V gene encodes CDR1 MNHEY and CDR2 SVGEGT. CDR3 length equals 17 residues. Here the CDR3 reads CASSYLGDRWAKNIQYF. DNA for the CDR3: TGTGCCAGCAGTTACTTAGGGGACCGGTGGGCCAAAAACATTCAGTACTTC.

This clonotype was seen ten or more times. A read error may account for a junction end that differs from germline. The chain combines TRBV5-1 with TRBJ2-3, with 7 bases matching TRBD1. CDR1 is SGHRS and CDR2 is YFSETQ in the germline V gene. The CDR3 runs to 14 residues. The CDR3 is CASSLGTATDTQYF. CDR3 coding DNA: TGTGCCAGCAGCCTCGGGACAGCCACAGATACGCAGTATTTT.

This clonotype was observed a few times. This rearrangement joins TRBV20-1 to TRBJ2-3; 8 bases are shared with TRBD2. The J segment lost 5 bases and the V segment lost 6 bases, leaving 7 bases of the junction unmatched. CDR3 length: 13 amino acids. Germline-derived CDR1 and CDR2 are DFQATT and SNEGSKA (reference sequence). The CDR3 loop reads CSAGGGRQDTQYF. The CDR3 nucleotides are TGCAGTGCCGGGGGGGGGCGGCAAGATACGCAGTATTTT.

The chain combines TRBV5-1 with TRBJ1-2; D gene ambiguous. The germline V gene has CDR1 SGHRS and CDR2 YFSETQ. The CDR3 has 14 residues. V lost 7 bases and J 4 bases, leaving 17 bases between the germline ends. CDR3 region: CASSPLEEAYGYTF. The CDR3 coding sequence is TGCGCCAGCTCCCCCCTTGAGGAGGCCTATGGCTACACCTTC.

This clonotype was counted ten times or more. The genes are TRBV12-3 or TRBV12-4 and TRBJ1-1; D is possibly TRBD1 (5 bases). The V and J ends lost 3 bases and 0 bases respectively, with 14 bases between them. The CDR3 runs to 16 residues. CDR3 bases: TGTGCCAGCAGTTTGGTCCCGGGGACCCTGAACACTGAAGCTTTCTTT. Amino acid sequence: CASSLVPGTLNTEAFF.

This clonotype appeared a few times. The rearrangement links TRBV11-2 to TRBJ1-2; D is uncertain. The germline V gene encodes CDR1 SGHAT and CDR2 FQNNGV. The CDR3 loop spans 14 amino acids. Trimming shortened V by 5 bases and J by 2 bases, and 12 bases separated the two germline ends. The DNA for the CDR3 is TGTGCCAGCAGCCCGAGTACTGCGAACTATGGCTACACCTTC. Translation: CASSPSTANYGYTF.

The rearrangement uses TRBV7-6 and TRBJ2-5; 11 bases are a match to TRBD2. CDR1 and CDR2 from the germline V gene are SGHVS and FNYEAQ. The CDR3 spans 15 residues. V shed 3 bases and J 5 bases; nucleotides not matched to a gene: 5. The CDR3 DNA follows: TGTGCCAGCAGCTTTGGGACTAGCGGTGTGGAGACCCAGTACTTC. This encodes CASSFGTSGVETQYF.

This clonotype was recorded at least ten times. V and J are TRBV2 and TRBJ2-1; TRBD1 matches 7 bases. V was clipped by 6 bases and J by 0 bases; unmatched bases: 2. The CDR3 sequence is 14 residues long. CDR1 is SNHLY and CDR2 is FYNNEI in the germline V gene. Written as DNA, the CDR3 is TGTGCCAGCAGGTCAGGGGGCTCCTACAATGAGCAGTTCTTC. This codes for CASRSGGSYNEQFF.

The table lists this clonotype with a few counts. The genes are TRBV10-3 and TRBJ1-5; a weak D match, TRBD1 (6 bases). V was shortened by 10 bases and J by 4 bases, with 20 bases between the two germline ends. Germline V gene data show CDR1 as ENHRY and CDR2 as SYGVKD. This CDR3 region has 15 residues. The CDR3 DNA reads TGTGCCACAAGCGATTACGGGACAAAAAATCAGCCCCAGCATTTT. Protein: CATSDYGTKNQPQHF.

This clonotype was picked up many times. The chain joins TRBV5-1 to TRBJ2-1; 8 bases line up with TRBD1. Germline loops: CDR1 SGHRS, CDR2 YFSETQ. The CDR3 is made up of 17 amino acids. V shed 1 base, J shed 6 bases, and the junction held 12 bases outside the gene matches. The CDR3 region is CASSLRAQGAYINEQFF. The DNA of the CDR3 is TGCGCCAGCAGCTTGCGGGCCCAGGGGGCGTATATCAATGAGCAGTTCTTC.

This chain joins TRBV20-1 and TRBJ2-7; tentatively, D is TRBD2 (5 bases). This CDR3 is built from 13 residues. Germline V gene data show CDR1 as DFQATT and CDR2 as SNEGSKA (reference sequence). Deletions cut 6 bases from V and 0 bases from J, with 12 bases between. The CDR3 sequence is CSAPLGSSYEQYF. The CDR3 bases are TGCAGTGCCCCGCTGGGGAGCTCCTACGAGCAGTACTTC.

This clonotype was counted only a few times. The chain is built from TRBV29-1 and TRBJ1-1, with D unresolved. Germline V gives CDR1 SQVTM, CDR2 ANQGSEA. V was shortened by 6 bases and J by 7 bases, with 9 bases between the two germline ends. The CDR3 extends over 10 amino acids. CDR3 loop: CSVARNEAFF. Here the CDR3 DNA reads TGCAGCGTCGCGAGGAATGAAGCTTTCTTT.

Many counts were recorded for this clonotype. The chain has TRBV7-9 and TRBJ2-7; D is perhaps TRBD1 (6 bases). CDR1 and CDR2 from the germline V gene are SEHNR and FQNEAQ (reference sequence). The CDR3 is 14 residues long. Deletions cut 5 bases from V and 4 bases from J, with 15 bases between. CDR3: CASSKADSPYEQYF. The CDR3 DNA reads TGTGCCAGCAGCAAAGCGGACAGTCCTTACGAGCAGTACTTC.

This clonotype was observed a handful of times. The CDR3 is CASRTNFPSRPQHF. CDR3 nucleotides: TGCGCCAGCAGGACGAACTTCCCATCCAGGCCCCAGCATTTT. This chain links TRBV10-1 with TRBJ1-5; unclear D gene. The CDR3 loop spans 14 amino acids. With 6 bases removed from V and 9 bases from J, the gap between germline ends came to 18 bases. CDR1 WNHNN and CDR2 SYGVQD come from the germline V gene (reference sequence).